Sequencing of this TCR beta chain was carried out in a study of cytomegalovirus exposure and HLA in healthy donors. As for this clone: Its cognate antigen is unknown.

Study-level results: High specificity and sensitivity for cytomegalovirus status were reported for the classifier. Researchers counted around 180 TCR beta chains as cytomegalovirus-associated. CMV antigen specificity was confirmed in vitro for three CMV-associated chains.

TCRdb keeps only in-frame clones here, not all; method: immunoSEQ multiplex PCR. The sample has some 140,000 clones; 70% to 90% are singletons. The V segment lost 5 bases and the J segment 4 bases; nucleotides outside the gene matches: 10. CDR1 is SGHTA and CDR2 is FQGNSA in the germline V gene. CDR3 length equals 15 residues. A roughly 120-subject validation cohort, separate from the 666-subject first cohort, supplied the donors. The sample comprised PBMCs. The sequence came from a man aged 18 to 29 in good health and CMV-seronegative. This chain links TRBV7-2 with TRBJ2-5; 7 bases are shared with TRBD2. CDR3 sequence: CASSPRGGSGETQYF. The CDR3, as DNA: TGTGCCAGCAGCCCCCGGGGAGGGTCGGGAGAGACCCAGTACTTC.